Following are 28 T cell receptor beta chains from one sample sequenced in a study of persistence of HIV-infected CD4 T cells. Sequencing used immunoSEQ version 4 in survey mode. Produced via immunoSEQ multiplex PCR; TCRdb's table is partial and in-frame only. This sample has about 20,000 clones, with around three fifths found just once. No cognate antigen is known for these TCRs. An overlapping HIV-1 Gag peptide pool stimulated these cells at about 1 ug/peptide/mL. Responding CD4+ T cells were sorted by upregulation of both CD40 ligand and CD69. This specimen was CD4+ T cells sorted from PBMCs after roughly 18-hour stimulation, taken from a patient who received antiretroviral therapy. The receptor source for this set is an adult woman with HIV who was CMV-seropositive.

The chain uses TRBV19 and TRBJ2-3; D is possibly TRBD1 or TRBD2 (5 bases each). This CDR3 spans 12 amino acids. The V gene's germline CDR1 is LNHDA and CDR2 SQIVND (reference sequence). V lost 7 bases and J 2 bases, leaving 7 bases between the germline ends. The DNA of the CDR3 is TGTGCCAGTAAGGGGACCACAGATACGCAGTATTTT. It encodes CASKGTTDTQYF.

This chain uses TRBV29-1 with TRBJ2-5, with 8 bases aligning to TRBD1. Losses at the gene ends were 4 bases for V and 2 bases for J; bases not matched to a gene: 0. CDR3 length equals 12 residues. The germline gives CDR1 SQVTM, CDR2 ANQGSEA. The CDR3 region is CSVGQGQETQYF. The CDR3 nucleotides read TGCAGCGTTGGACAGGGGCAAGAGACCCAGTACTTC.

V is TRBV12-5 and J is TRBJ2-7, with 8 bases lining up with TRBD1. Germline V lookup: CDR1 LGHNT, CDR2 FRNRAP. CDR3 length: 17 residues. Germline trimming cut 0 bases from V and 3 bases from J; bases unmatched to any gene: 10. CDR3 coding DNA: TGTGCTAGTGGTTTGGTACGGGGGACAGGCACTTACTACGAGCAGTACGTC. It is translated as CASGLVRGTGTYYEQYV.

The V call is TRBV7-9, the J call TRBJ1-3; D not certain. The CDR3 spans 14 residues. Germline V gene lookup returns CDR1 SEHNR and CDR2 FQNEAQ (reference sequence). V gave up 8 bases and J gave up 0 bases, with 11 bases separating them. The CDR3 DNA follows: TGTGCCAGCGGACGGACGAGCTCTGGAAACACCATATATTTT. The encoded protein is CASGRTSSGNTIYF.

The chain is built from TRBV6-5 and TRBJ1-5, with a tentative D call TRBD1 (6 bases). Germline lookup yields CDR1 MNHEY and CDR2 SVGAGI. Trimming removed 5 bases at V and 4 bases at J, with 12 bases between. The CDR3 loop spans 14 amino acids. The CDR3 nucleotides are TGTGCCAGCAGTCGCACAGGGAGGAATCAGCCCCAGCATTTT. The encoded protein is CASSRTGRNQPQHF.

The CDR3 loop reads CASSDTDTQYF. The CDR3 bases are TGTGCCAGCAGTGACACAGATACGCAGTATTTT. This sequence joins TRBV12-3 or TRBV12-4 and TRBJ2-3; D is uncertain. The germline V and J ends were trimmed by 5 bases and 2 bases, with 2 bases remaining between them. The CDR3 spans 11 residues.

In this sample, this clone turned up a few times. One junction end does not reproduce the germline sequence, and a read error may be involved. The chain is built from TRBV5-4 and TRBJ2-5; TRBD2 agrees at 10 bases. Germline V gene sequence: CDR1 SGHNT, CDR2 YYREEE (reference sequence). The CDR3 runs to 14 residues. This CDR3 reads CASSPPSGGSRENF. CDR3 bases: TGTGCCAGCAGCCCGCCTAGCGGGGGCTCGAGGGAGAACTTC.

The chain uses TRBV10-3 and TRBJ2-2; 12 bases fit TRBD2. Germline values: CDR1 ENHRY, CDR2 SYGVKD. J lost 7 bases, V lost 2 bases, and 8 bases had no gene match. CDR3 length: 17 amino acids. The CDR3 sequence: CAISERLAGGINGELFF. In DNA, the CDR3 is TGTGCCATCAGTGAGCGGCTAGCGGGGGGGATCAACGGGGAGCTGTTTTTT.

This clone was seen more than once but under ten times. The sample has other DNA sequences that encode this CDR3 too. The chain recombines TRBV18 with TRBJ1-1, with 7 bases aligning to TRBD1. The CDR3 is made up of 16 amino acids. With 2 bases clipped from V and 2 bases from J, the junction kept 8 bases outside the gene matches. Germline loops: CDR1 KGHSH, CDR2 LQKENI. CDR3 loop: CASSPRGGLENTEAFF. CDR3 sequence (DNA): TGTGCCAGCTCACCAAGAGGGGGCCTGGAAAACACTGAAGCTTTCTTT.

This chain connects TRBV5-6 to TRBJ1-2; D might be TRBD1 (5 bases). V lost 2 bases and J 2 bases, leaving 13 bases between the germline ends. The V gene's germline CDR1 is SGHDT and CDR2 YYEEEE. This CDR3 region has 15 residues. This CDR3 is CASSFVGPVNYGYTF. DNA for the CDR3: TGTGCCAGCAGCTTTGTGGGGCCCGTCAACTATGGCTACACCTTC.

This clone was counted between two and nine times. V is TRBV13 and J is TRBJ2-2; D could derive from TRBD1 or TRBD2 (6 bases each). The germline gives CDR1 PRHDT, CDR2 FYEKMQ (reference sequence). CDR3 size: 14 residues. The V end was cut by 5 bases, the J end by 5 bases, with 12 bases between. The CDR3 coding sequence is TGTGCCAGCAGCCCCGGGGGCTGGACCGGGGAGCTGTTTTTT. Encoded protein: CASSPGGWTGELFF.

This clone is medium-sized by share. V and J are TRBV12-3 or TRBV12-4 and TRBJ1-3; D unclear. The CDR3 is 13 residues long. V shed 3 bases and J shed 9 bases, with 12 bases lying between them. Here the CDR3 DNA reads TGTGCCAGCAGTTTTGGAGCTTTCAGCACCATATATTTT. Protein sequence: CASSFGAFSTIYF.

This chain uses TRBV7-3 with TRBJ2-7; 9 bases line up with TRBD1. Germline CDR1 is SGHTA and CDR2 is FQGTGA. The CDR3 is 15 residues long. J lost 2 bases, V lost 5 bases, and 7 bases had no gene match. In nucleotides, the CDR3 is TGTGCCAGCAGCGAGGGGGGACAGGGCGCCTACGAGCAGTACTTC. Translation gives CASSEGGQGAYEQYF. The full variable domain, rest sourced from reference TRBV7-3 and TRBJ2-7, is GAGVSQTPSNKVTEKGKYVELRCDPISGHTALYWYRQSLGQGPEFLIYFQGTGAADDSGLPNDRFFAVRPEGSVSTLKIQRTERGDSAVYLCASSEGGQGAYEQYFGPGTRLTVT.

Concerning this clone: The sample holds other DNA sequences that translate to the same CDR3. The rearrangement links TRBV7-3 to TRBJ2-1, with D tentatively TRBD2 (7 bases). V lost 2 bases and J 5 bases, leaving 10 bases between the germline ends. The CDR3 totals 14 residues. Germline CDR1 reads SGHTA; CDR2 reads FQGTGA. This CDR3 is CASSLAGANNEQFF. CDR3 DNA: TGTGCCAGCAGCTTAGCGGGGGCCAACAATGAGCAGTTCTTC.

This chain connects TRBV5-1 to TRBJ2-7; weak D call: TRBD1 (5 bases). This CDR3 has 14 residues. V lost 2 bases to trimming and J lost 7 bases, with 16 bases between them. CDR1 is SGHRS and CDR2 is YFSETQ in the germline V gene. The CDR3 loop reads CASSFRQSTGEQYF. The CDR3 nucleotides are TGCGCCAGCAGCTTTAGACAGAGTACTGGTGAGCAGTACTTC.

The chain joins TRBV5-1 to TRBJ2-7; D is uncertain. Germline CDR1 SGHRS, CDR2 YFSETQ. Between the trimmed V and J ends, which lost 2 bases and 4 bases, there was a span of 19 bases. CDR3 length: 16 residues. The CDR3 coding sequence is TGCGCCAGCAGCTTATTAGGCCAAACGGAGACTTACGAGCAGTACTTC. This codes for CASSLLGQTETYEQYF.

In its sample, this clone was seen a few times. The chain carries TRBV4-2 and TRBJ1-3; D is unresolved. The CDR3 contains 16 residues. The V gene lost 0 bases and the J gene lost 1 base, with 10 bases spanning the gap. Per germline, CDR1 LGHNA and CDR2 YNFKEQ. CDR3 amino acids: CASSQEGKKSGNTIYF. The CDR3 DNA reads as TGTGCCAGCAGCCAAGAAGGAAAGAAGTCTGGAAACACCATATATTTT.

The chain combines TRBV27 with TRBJ2-1; D may be TRBD1 (6 bases). Germline-derived CDR1 and CDR2 are MNHEY and SMNVEV (reference sequence). The CDR3 runs 15 residues. Trimming cost V 4 bases and J 6 bases, with 16 bases left between them. For the CDR3, the DNA is TGTGCCAGCAGTTCCGCCGGGACACCCTTCAATGAGCAGTTCTTC. Its protein product is CASSSAGTPFNEQFF.

This chain connects TRBV6-5 to TRBJ2-7; weak D call: TRBD2 (6 bases). The length of the CDR3 is 12 residues. Germline V gene sequence: CDR1 MNHEY, CDR2 SVGAGI. V was pared by 6 bases and J by 6 bases, with 12 bases between. CDR3 sequence: CASRSGVGEQYF. For the CDR3, the DNA is TGTGCCAGCAGGTCGGGGGTCGGCGAGCAGTACTTC.

J is TRBJ2-4 and V is TRBV5-1; D remains unclear. In germline, CDR1 is SGHRS, CDR2 YFSETQ. The CDR3 spans 13 residues. V was pared by 5 bases and J by 8 bases, with 14 bases between. DNA for the CDR3: TGCGCCAGCAGTTTAGAAGGGATGGACATTCAGTACTTC. Its translation: CASSLEGMDIQYF. The whole variable domain, remainder taken from reference TRBV5-1 and TRBJ2-4, is KAGVTQTPRYLIKTRGQQVTLSCSPISGHRSVSWYQQTPGQGLQFLFEYFSETQRNKGNFPGRFSGRQFSNSRSEMNVSTLELGDSALYLCASSLEGMDIQYFGAGTRLSVL.

V gene TRBV7-9 combines with J gene TRBJ1-1; TRBD1 might be the D (6 bases). The CDR3 runs 14 residues. Trimming took off 7 bases at V and 1 base at J, with 13 bases between the two ends. The germline V gene has CDR1 SEHNR and CDR2 FQNEAQ (reference sequence). CDR3 DNA sequence: TGTGCCAGCACCCGGGGGGCCGCGAACACTGAAGCTTTCTTT. Translated: CASTRGAANTEAFF.

J is TRBJ2-3 and V is TRBV2; maybe TRBD1 (6 bases). V lost 2 bases to trimming and J lost 4 bases, with 13 bases between them. The CDR3 totals 15 residues. Germline-derived CDR1 and CDR2 are SNHLY and FYNNEI. The CDR3 reads CASSEKSRGADTQYF. The CDR3 DNA reads as TGTGCCAGCAGTGAAAAATCCAGGGGTGCAGATACGCAGTATTTT.

V usage is TRBV5-6 and J usage is TRBJ2-7; D gene uncertain. Germline CDR1 SGHDT, CDR2 YYEEEE. Trimming left V 0 bases short and J 4 bases short, with 20 bases between. The CDR3 runs 17 residues. The DNA for the CDR3 is TGTGCCAGCAGCTTGGGGACCTATCCTAACAGATTTTACGAGCAGTACTTC. As protein: CASSLGTYPNRFYEQYF.

This chain links TRBV28 with TRBJ1-2, with 7 bases matching TRBD1. The germline V gene has CDR1 MDHEN and CDR2 SYDVKM. The V and J ends lost 6 bases and 5 bases, in that order; junction bases with no gene match: 15. This CDR3 spans 16 amino acids. The CDR3: CASSRGTETFFYGYTF. The CDR3 DNA reads TGTGCCAGCAGCCGGGGGACAGAGACTTTCTTTTATGGCTACACCTTC.

CDR3 sequence reads: CASSYSGTGAGYTF. CDR3 sequence (DNA): TGTGCCAGCAGTTACTCCGGGACAGGGGCTGGCTACACCTTC. The chain employs TRBV6-5 and TRBJ1-2; 10 bases are shared with TRBD1. This CDR3 spans 14 amino acids. V was pared by 0 bases and J by 7 bases, with 2 bases of the junction left unmatched. Per germline, CDR1 MNHEY and CDR2 SVGAGI.

The chain recombines TRBV3-1 (or the pseudogene TRBV3-2) with TRBJ1-3; D unresolved. The V end was cut by 0 bases, the J end by 1 base, with 4 bases between. Germline-derived CDR1 and CDR2 are LGHDT and YNNKEL (reference sequence). The CDR3 has 14 residues. The CDR3 sequence: CASSQEGSGNTIYF. As DNA, the CDR3 is TGTGCCAGCAGCCAAGAAGGGTCTGGAAACACCATATATTTT.

The CDR3 loop is CASSFYDRDTEAFF. CDR3 nucleotide sequence: TGTGCCAGCAGCTTTTACGACAGGGACACTGAAGCTTTCTTT. V usage is TRBV9 and J usage is TRBJ1-1; 7 bases are shared with TRBD1. The CDR3 has 14 amino acids. CDR1 is SGDLS and CDR2 is YYNGEE in the germline V gene. Unmatched junction bases numbered 6, after V lost 4 bases and J lost 3 bases. The full variable domain, with the rest looked up from reference TRBV9 and TRBJ1-1, is DSGVTQTPKHLITATGQRVTLRCSPRSGDLSVYWYQQSLDQGLQFLIQYYNGEERAKGNILERFSAQQFPDLHSELNLSSLELGDSALYFCASSFYDRDTEAFFGQGTRLTVV.

A few counts support this clone. V gene TRBV2 combines with J gene TRBJ1-6, with 7 bases identical to TRBD1. V lost 1 base, J lost 13 bases, and 7 bases stayed unmatched. The CDR3 consists of 14 residues. CDR1 is SNHLY, CDR2 FYNNEI, per germline. DNA of the CDR3: TGTGCCAGCAGTGAAGACAGGGGCGGGGTCCCCCTCCACTTT. Its protein is CASSEDRGGVPLHF.